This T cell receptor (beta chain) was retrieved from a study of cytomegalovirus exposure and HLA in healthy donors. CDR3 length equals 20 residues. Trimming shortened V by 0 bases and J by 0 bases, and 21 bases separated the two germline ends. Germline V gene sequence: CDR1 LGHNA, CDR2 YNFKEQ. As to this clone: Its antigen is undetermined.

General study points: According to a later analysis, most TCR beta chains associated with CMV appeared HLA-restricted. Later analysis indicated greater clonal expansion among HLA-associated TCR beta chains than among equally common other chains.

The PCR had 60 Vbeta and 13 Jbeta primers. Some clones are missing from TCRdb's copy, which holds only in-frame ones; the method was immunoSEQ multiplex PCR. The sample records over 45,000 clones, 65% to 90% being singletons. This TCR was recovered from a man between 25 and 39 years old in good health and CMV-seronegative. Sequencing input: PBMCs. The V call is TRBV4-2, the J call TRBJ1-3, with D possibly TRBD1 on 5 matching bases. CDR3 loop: CASSQDVARGPGNSGNTIYF. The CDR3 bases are TGTGCCAGCAGCCAAGATGTCGCACGCGGCCCAGGGAACTCTGGAAACACCATATATTTT.